The 10 T cell receptor beta chains reported below all come from one sample, sequenced in a study of blood T cells in healthy people across ages. The second PCR ran about 6 to 11 cycles with a sample-barcoded 5' primer and J-beta primers. One entry per CDR3 protein, called by TCRdb with MiXCR from the 5' RACE reads. Of approximately 1.5 million distinct CDR3 sequences listed, about 35% are singletons. Sequencing was carried out using blood. These receptors were collected from a woman in her twenties or thirties in good health.

V is TRBV4-2 and J is TRBJ2-3; no reliable D call. Between the trimmed V and J ends, which lost 3 bases and 2 bases, there was a span of 15 bases. The CDR3 covers 16 residues. Germline CDR1 is LGHNA and CDR2 is YNFKEQ. The CDR3 loop is CASSHVPPSPTDTQYF. The CDR3, as DNA: TGTGCCAGCAGCCACGTCCCCCCGAGCCCCACAGATACGCAGTATTTT.

The chain has TRBV15 and TRBJ1-5, with D unclear. Germline values: CDR1 LNHNV, CDR2 YYDKDF (reference sequence). V dropped 3 bases and J dropped 8 bases, with 14 bases sitting between them. The CDR3 consists of 14 residues. The CDR3 protein is CATSSVLNPKPQHF. The CDR3 region has the DNA TGTGCCACCAGCAGTGTTCTTAATCCGAAGCCCCAGCATTTT.

This clonotype was observed a few times. The chain recombines TRBV12-3 or TRBV12-4 with TRBJ2-1; no definite D call. V was clipped by 6 bases and J by 6 bases, with 15 bases between them. The CDR3 is made up of 14 amino acids. CDR3 amino acids: CASSLASPRNEQFF. The CDR3, as DNA: TGTGCCAGCAGCCTTGCAAGCCCCCGCAATGAGCAGTTCTTC.

This clonotype turned up a few times. The chain uses TRBV29-1 and TRBJ1-1; a possible D gene is TRBD1 (5 bases). Germline-derived CDR1 and CDR2 are SQVTM and ANQGSEA. The CDR3 is made up of 12 amino acids. The V and J ends lost 4 bases and 4 bases respectively, with 10 bases between them. The chain's CDR3 is CSVVQVSTEAFF. The CDR3 nucleotides are TGCAGCGTTGTACAGGTCTCCACTGAAGCTTTCTTT.

The chain employs TRBV7-2 and TRBJ1-5; D is ambiguous. This CDR3 has 15 residues. The germline CDR1 and CDR2 sequences are SGHTA and FQGNSA. V was trimmed by 5 bases and J by 10 bases, leaving 21 bases between them. CDR3 DNA: TGTGCCAGCAGCCCCCCTGTGGTTGGTCGGCAACCCCAGCATTTT. Its translation: CASSPPVVGRQPQHF.

This clonotype was seen more than once but under ten times. V gene TRBV5-1 combines with J gene TRBJ2-5; D is possibly TRBD1 (5 bases). V was clipped by 4 bases and J by 5 bases, with 12 bases between them. The CDR3 has 13 residues. CDR1 and CDR2 from the germline V gene are SGHRS and YFSETQ. Written as DNA, the CDR3 is TGCGCCAGCAGCCCCAGGGTTGGGGAGACCCAGTACTTC. This encodes CASSPRVGETQYF. Filled out from reference TRBV5-1 and TRBJ2-5, the complete variable domain reads KAGVTQTPRYLIKTRGQQVTLSCSPISGHRSVSWYQQTPGQGLQFLFEYFSETQRNKGNFPGRFSGRQFSNSRSEMNVSTLELGDSALYLCASSPRVGETQYFGPGTRLLVL.

This clonotype was detected only a few times. The chain employs TRBV3-1 and TRBJ1-2, with a possible D match to TRBD1 (5 bases). Trimming stripped 2 bases from V and 4 bases from J, with 8 bases between. The length of the CDR3 is 13 residues. Germline assignment: CDR1 LGHDT and CDR2 YNNKEL (reference sequence). The CDR3 DNA is TGTGCCAGCAGCCAAATGACAGCCTATGGCTACACCTTC. Protein: CASSQMTAYGYTF. Combining the CDR3 with reference TRBV3-1 and TRBJ1-2 gives the whole variable domain DTAVSQTPKYLVTQMGNDKSIKCEQNLGHDTMYWYKQDSKKFLKIMFSYNNKELIINETVPNRFSPKSPDKAHLNLHINSLELGDSAVYFCASSQMTAYGYTFGSGTRLTVV.

A note on this clonotype: The junction departs from the called germline gene at one end, perhaps through a read error. V usage is TRBV9 and J usage is TRBJ2-7, with no clear D. Germline-derived CDR1 and CDR2 are SGDLS and YYNGEE. This CDR3 contains 14 residues. The CDR3 here is CAGSPLGLTYEQYF. DNA for the CDR3: TGTGCCGGCAGTCCGCTAGGGCTAACCTACGAGCAGTACTTC.

This clonotype was picked up a small number of times. The CDR3 reads CASSLSSVSDTQYF. DNA for the CDR3: TGTGCCAGCAGTTTATCTAGCGTCTCGGATACGCAGTATTTT. V is TRBV27 and J is TRBJ2-3; D might be TRBD2 (5 bases). This CDR3 is 14 amino acids long. Trimming took off 0 bases at V and 6 bases at J, with 10 bases between the two ends. In germline, CDR1 is MNHEY, CDR2 SMNVEV (reference sequence).

V and J are TRBV2 and TRBJ2-7, with TRBD2 as a possible D gene (6 bases). The CDR3 contains 15 residues. The V end was cut by 6 bases, the J end by 6 bases, with 21 bases between. Germline lookup yields CDR1 SNHLY and CDR2 FYNNEI. The CDR3 loop reads CASRPGLLSGGEQYF. CDR3 nucleotide sequence: TGTGCCAGCAGACCGGGACTTCTCTCCGGGGGCGAGCAGTACTTC.